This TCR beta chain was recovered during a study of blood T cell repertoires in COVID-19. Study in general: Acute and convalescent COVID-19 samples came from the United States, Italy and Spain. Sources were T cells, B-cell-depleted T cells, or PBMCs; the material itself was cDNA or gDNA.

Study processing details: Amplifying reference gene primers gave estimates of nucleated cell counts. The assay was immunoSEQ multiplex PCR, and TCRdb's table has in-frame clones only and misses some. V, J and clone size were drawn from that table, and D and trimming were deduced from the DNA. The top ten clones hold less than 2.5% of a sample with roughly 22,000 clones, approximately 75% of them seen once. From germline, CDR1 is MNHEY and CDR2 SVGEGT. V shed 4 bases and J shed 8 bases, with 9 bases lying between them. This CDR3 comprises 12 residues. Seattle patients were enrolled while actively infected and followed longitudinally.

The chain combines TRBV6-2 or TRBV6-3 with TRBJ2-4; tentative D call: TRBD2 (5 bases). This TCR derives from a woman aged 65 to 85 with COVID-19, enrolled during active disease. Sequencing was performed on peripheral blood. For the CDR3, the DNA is TGTGCCAGCAGTTCGCGGGTAGACATTCAGTACTTC. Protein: CASSSRVDIQYF.